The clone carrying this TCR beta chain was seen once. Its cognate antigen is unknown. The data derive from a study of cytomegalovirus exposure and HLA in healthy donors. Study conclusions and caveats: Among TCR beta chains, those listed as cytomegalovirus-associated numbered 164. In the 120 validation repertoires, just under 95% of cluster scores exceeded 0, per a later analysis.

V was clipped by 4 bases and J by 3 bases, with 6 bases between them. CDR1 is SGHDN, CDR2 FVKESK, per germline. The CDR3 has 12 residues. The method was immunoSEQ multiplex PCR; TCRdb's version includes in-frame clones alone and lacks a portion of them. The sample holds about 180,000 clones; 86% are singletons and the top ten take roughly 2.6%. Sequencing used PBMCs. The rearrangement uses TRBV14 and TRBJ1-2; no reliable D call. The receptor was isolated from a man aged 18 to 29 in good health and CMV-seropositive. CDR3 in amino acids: CASSPGDYGYTF. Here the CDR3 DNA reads TGTGCCAGCAGCCCGGGAGACTATGGCTACACCTTC.